Below are 2 T cell receptor beta chains sequenced from a single sample in a study of blood T cell repertoires in COVID-19. Clones were sequenced by immunoSEQ multiplex PCR, and TCRdb holds only the in-frame ones, with some missing. The sample includes tens of thousands of clones, approximately 88% of them seen just once. Sequencing was performed on peripheral blood. These receptors all stem from a man in his forties or fifties with acute or convalescent COVID-19.

This chain links TRBV5-5 with TRBJ1-4, with TRBD1 identical over 7 bases. CDR3 length: 13 amino acids. CDR1 is SGHKS, CDR2 YYEKEE, per germline (reference sequence). V lost 2 bases and J lost 6; bases outside the gene matches: 1. CDR3: CASSFTGDEKLFF. DNA for the CDR3: TGTGCCAGCAGCTTTACAGGGGATGAAAAACTGTTTTTT.

The V and J genes are TRBV28 and TRBJ1-2, with a possible D match to TRBD1 (5 bases). The CDR3 is 15 amino acids. CDR1 and CDR2 (germline): MDHEN, SYDVKM. V was cut by 1 base and J by 0 bases, with 9 bases left in between. The CDR3 sequence is CASSLSTVPNYGYTF. CDR3 sequence (DNA): TGTGCCAGCAGTTTATCGACAGTCCCTAACTATGGCTACACCTTC.